This is a list of T cell receptor beta chains from one sample in a study of T cells in Graves' hyperthyroidism and ophthalmopathy. TCRdb passed the multiplex PCR reads through MiXCR, listing each CDR3 protein once. Seen here are around 250,000 distinct CDR3 sequences, about 15% observed once, and the top ten hold about an eighth. The material sequenced was blood. The receptor set was obtained from a woman between 35 and 50 years old with Graves' hyperthyroidism that later progressed to Graves' ophthalmopathy. CDR3s include the opening cysteine and the closing phenylalanine or tryptophan. Each record gives: J gene, clone size, V gene, CDR3 length, D gene, CDR3 protein, CDR3 DNA. D genes are given only for firm matches. Part of the rows lack a size; the others show once, few, many or a class for expanded clones.

j_call: TRBJ1-5; clone_size: many; v_call: TRBV27; cdr3_length: 15; d_call: .; cdr3_aa: CASSLSSASNQPQHF; cdr3_nt: TGTGCCAGCAGTTTATCGTCAGCTTCCAATCAGCCCCAGCATTTT
j_call: TRBJ2-5; clone_size: many; v_call: TRBV5-1; cdr3_length: 15; d_call: TRBD2; cdr3_aa: CASSPTLAGQETQYF; cdr3_nt: TGCGCCAGCAGCCCAACCTTAGCGGGACAAGAGACCCAGTACTTC
j_call: TRBJ2-2; clone_size: few; v_call: TRBV5-1; cdr3_length: 19; d_call: TRBD2; cdr3_aa: CASTSKPGTSGKNTGELFF; cdr3_nt: TGCGCCAGCACTTCTAAACCTGGGACTAGCGGGAAGAACACCGGGGAGCTGTTTTTT
j_call: TRBJ2-1; clone_size: many; v_call: TRBV29-1; cdr3_length: 15; d_call: TRBD2; cdr3_aa: CSAILAGDSGNEQFF; cdr3_nt: TGCAGCGCAATACTAGCGGGAGATTCGGGCAATGAGCAGTTCTTC
j_call: TRBJ2-3; clone_size: few; v_call: TRBV12-3/TRBV12-4; cdr3_length: 12; d_call: .; cdr3_aa: CASSSGEGTQYF; cdr3_nt: TGTGCCAGCAGCTCAGGGGAGGGTACGCAGTATTTT
j_call: TRBJ2-7; clone_size: many; v_call: TRBV6-6; cdr3_length: 15; d_call: TRBD1; cdr3_aa: CASSYWDRGLHEQYF; cdr3_nt: TGTGCCAGCAGTTACTGGGACAGGGGGCTCCACGAGCAGTACTTC
j_call: TRBJ1-4; clone_size: .; v_call: TRBV6-1; cdr3_length: 15; d_call: .; cdr3_aa: CASNTLRDKNEKLFF; cdr3_nt: TGTGCCAGCAATACCCTCCGGGACAAGAATGAAAAACTGTTTTTT
j_call: TRBJ2-7; clone_size: many; v_call: TRBV12-3/TRBV12-4; cdr3_length: 16; d_call: .; cdr3_aa: CASSLKRAESPYEQYF; cdr3_nt: TGTGCCAGCAGTCTTAAGCGGGCAGAGTCTCCCTACGAGCAGTACTTC
j_call: TRBJ2-5; clone_size: many; v_call: TRBV2; cdr3_length: 14; d_call: TRBD2; cdr3_aa: CASIVLAGFATQYF; cdr3_nt: TGTGCCAGCATCGTACTAGCGGGCTTCGCGACCCAGTACTTC
j_call: TRBJ1-4; clone_size: many; v_call: TRBV7-9; cdr3_length: 14; d_call: .; cdr3_aa: CASSSTGTTGKLFF; cdr3_nt: TGTGCCAGCAGTTCAACCGGGACCACGGGCAAACTGTTTTTT
j_call: TRBJ2-3; clone_size: many; v_call: TRBV11-2; cdr3_length: 12; d_call: .; cdr3_aa: CASRRVSDTQYF; cdr3_nt: TGTGCCAGCAGGCGGGTGTCAGATACGCAGTATTTT
j_call: TRBJ2-6; clone_size: few; v_call: TRBV19; cdr3_length: 17; d_call: .; cdr3_aa: CASKVGQGYSGANVLTF; cdr3_nt: TGTGCCAGTAAAGTCGGGCAGGGGTACTCTGGGGCCAACGTCCTGACTTTC
j_call: TRBJ1-1; clone_size: many; v_call: TRBV24-1; cdr3_length: 14; d_call: .; cdr3_aa: CATSDSQTNTEAFF; cdr3_nt: TGTGCCACCAGTGATAGCCAGACGAACACTGAAGCTTTCTTT
j_call: TRBJ2-1; clone_size: many; v_call: TRBV6-2/TRBV6-3; cdr3_length: 16; d_call: .; cdr3_aa: CASSYSGLRTGNEQFF; cdr3_nt: TGTGCCAGCAGTTACTCCGGTCTCCGGACGGGGAATGAGCAGTTCTTC
j_call: TRBJ2-1; clone_size: .; v_call: TRBV19; cdr3_length: 13; d_call: .; cdr3_aa: CASSRGQFNEQFF; cdr3_nt: TGTGCCAGTAGCAGAGGACAGTTCAATGAGCAGTTCTTC
j_call: TRBJ2-2; clone_size: many; v_call: TRBV5-1; cdr3_length: 16; d_call: .; cdr3_aa: CASSLGAQGNTGELFF; cdr3_nt: TGCGCCAGCAGCTTGGGGGCACAGGGGAACACCGGGGAGCTGTTTTTT
j_call: TRBJ1-2; clone_size: many; v_call: TRBV7-9; cdr3_length: 16; d_call: .; cdr3_aa: CASSLYGESLGNGYTF; cdr3_nt: TGTGCCAGCAGCTTATATGGCGAAAGCCTAGGGAATGGCTACACCTTC
j_call: TRBJ2-3; clone_size: many; v_call: TRBV28; cdr3_length: 15; d_call: .; cdr3_aa: CASSPPEEDTDTQYF; cdr3_nt: TGTGCCAGCAGCCCCCCGGAGGAAGACACAGATACGCAGTATTTT
j_call: TRBJ2-7; clone_size: many; v_call: TRBV28; cdr3_length: 13; d_call: TRBD2; cdr3_aa: CASTRAGAYEQYF; cdr3_nt: TGTGCCAGCACCCGAGCGGGAGCTTACGAGCAGTACTTC
j_call: TRBJ2-7; clone_size: .; v_call: TRBV20-1; cdr3_length: 17; d_call: TRBD1; cdr3_aa: CSARDPTGGRGVYEQYF; cdr3_nt: TGCAGTGCTAGAGATCCTACAGGGGGTAGAGGGGTCTACGAGCAGTACTTC
j_call: TRBJ2-1; clone_size: many; v_call: TRBV6-1; cdr3_length: 15; d_call: TRBD2; cdr3_aa: CASRWGLAGGLEQFF; cdr3_nt: TGTGCCAGCAGGTGGGGACTAGCGGGAGGACTTGAGCAGTTCTTC
j_call: TRBJ2-7; clone_size: few; v_call: TRBV5-1; cdr3_length: 14; d_call: .; cdr3_aa: CASRAEVRGYEQYF; cdr3_nt: TGCGCCAGCAGAGCAGAGGTCAGGGGCTACGAGCAGTACTTC
j_call: TRBJ1-1; clone_size: many; v_call: TRBV12-3/TRBV12-4; cdr3_length: 11; d_call: .; cdr3_aa: CASSFGGRAFF; cdr3_nt: TGTGCCAGCAGTTTTGGGGGACGGGCTTTCTTT
j_call: TRBJ1-2; clone_size: many; v_call: TRBV6-5; cdr3_length: 17; d_call: .; cdr3_aa: CASSYSKWGGRDYGYTF; cdr3_nt: TGTGCCAGCAGTTACTCGAAGTGGGGGGGCAGGGATTATGGCTACACCTTC
j_call: TRBJ2-7; clone_size: many; v_call: TRBV7-8; cdr3_length: 18; d_call: TRBD2; cdr3_aa: CASSSTRPRGSNDYEQYF; cdr3_nt: TGTGCCAGCAGCTCGACCCGTCCCCGCGGGAGTAACGACTACGAGCAGTACTTC
j_call: TRBJ2-1; clone_size: many; v_call: TRBV28; cdr3_length: 15; d_call: TRBD2; cdr3_aa: CASSLVAGNYNEQFF; cdr3_nt: TGTGCCAGCAGTTTGGTAGCGGGGAACTACAATGAGCAGTTCTTC
j_call: TRBJ2-3; clone_size: many; v_call: TRBV4-1; cdr3_length: 15; d_call: .; cdr3_aa: CASSFGPQRTDTQYF; cdr3_nt: TGCGCCAGCAGTTTTGGACCTCAGCGCACAGATACGCAGTATTTT
j_call: TRBJ2-7; clone_size: many; v_call: TRBV7-9; cdr3_length: 13; d_call: .; cdr3_aa: CASSMKGRSEQYF; cdr3_nt: TGTGCCAGCAGCATGAAAGGTCGCAGCGAGCAGTACTTC
j_call: TRBJ2-7; clone_size: many; v_call: TRBV2; cdr3_length: 14; d_call: TRBD2; cdr3_aa: CASSGLARSYEQYF; cdr3_nt: TGTGCCAGCAGTGGACTAGCCAGAAGCTACGAGCAGTACTTC
j_call: TRBJ2-1; clone_size: many; v_call: TRBV12-3/TRBV12-4; cdr3_length: 15; d_call: .; cdr3_aa: CASSFREDLYNEQFF; cdr3_nt: TGTGCCAGCAGTTTCAGGGAGGACCTCTACAATGAGCAGTTCTTC
j_call: TRBJ2-2; clone_size: many; v_call: TRBV2; cdr3_length: 13; d_call: .; cdr3_aa: CASTKRGAGELFF; cdr3_nt: TGTGCCAGCACCAAAAGGGGGGCTGGGGAGCTGTTTTTT
j_call: TRBJ1-4; clone_size: many; v_call: TRBV2; cdr3_length: 15; d_call: .; cdr3_aa: CASIGSKATNEKLFF; cdr3_nt: TGTGCCAGCATAGGAAGTAAAGCAACTAATGAAAAACTGTTTTTT
j_call: TRBJ2-3; clone_size: many; v_call: TRBV20-1; cdr3_length: 15; d_call: TRBD2; cdr3_aa: CSARQGTRGAGTQYF; cdr3_nt: TGCAGTGCTAGACAAGGGACTAGGGGGGCGGGTACGCAGTATTTT
j_call: TRBJ2-1; clone_size: many; v_call: TRBV18; cdr3_length: 15; d_call: .; cdr3_aa: CASSPGRGAYNEQFF; cdr3_nt: TGTGCCAGCTCACCAGGCAGGGGGGCCTACAATGAGCAGTTCTTC
j_call: TRBJ2-3; clone_size: many; v_call: TRBV29-1; cdr3_length: 12; d_call: .; cdr3_aa: CSATGTKDTQYF; cdr3_nt: TGCAGCGCGACGGGGACCAAAGATACGCAGTATTTT
j_call: TRBJ2-2; clone_size: many; v_call: TRBV19; cdr3_length: 16; d_call: TRBD1; cdr3_aa: CASSIGTGTGTGELFF; cdr3_nt: TGTGCCAGTAGTATAGGGACAGGGACCGGCACCGGGGAGCTGTTTTTT
j_call: TRBJ1-4; clone_size: once; v_call: TRBV28; cdr3_length: 15; d_call: .; cdr3_aa: CASSTTPERGEKLFF; cdr3_nt: TGTGCCAGCAGTACAACGCCTGAACGGGGTGAAAAACTGTTTTTT
j_call: TRBJ1-2; clone_size: .; v_call: TRBV10-3; cdr3_length: 14; d_call: TRBD1; cdr3_aa: CAISDPGGLYGYTF; cdr3_nt: TGTGCCATCAGTGACCCAGGGGGTTTATATGGCTACACCTTC
j_call: TRBJ1-1; clone_size: many; v_call: TRBV27; cdr3_length: 15; d_call: .; cdr3_aa: CASMPRTGLNREAFF; cdr3_nt: TGTGCCAGCATGCCCCGGACCGGTCTCAATAGGGAAGCTTTCTTT
j_call: TRBJ2-7; clone_size: many; v_call: TRBV20-1; cdr3_length: 17; d_call: .; cdr3_aa: CSARPSPWAGPVDEQYF; cdr3_nt: TGCAGTGCTAGGCCCTCCCCATGGGCGGGACCCGTCGACGAGCAGTACTTC